This T cell receptor beta chain appears in the sequencing data of a study of CD8 T cells in Susac syndrome. With random hexamers, about 0.45 to 1 ug RNA was reverse transcribed. By means of immunoSEQ multiplex PCR, TCR beta CDR3 spanning 54 Vbeta and 13 Jbeta underwent amplification. Via MiXCR, TCRdb re-called the immunoSEQ multiplex PCR reads, giving one row per CDR3 protein. This sample carries about 150,000 distinct CDR3 sequences, roughly 95% of them seen once, and the ten largest clones take about 0.11%. Sequencing of TCR beta was carried out in blood CD8+ and CD4+ T cells. The multiple sclerosis control group was made up of treatment-naive patients with stable or active relapsing-remitting disease. Negative isolation was applied to CD8+ and CD4+ T cells, and FACS enrichment was applied to TEMRA cells. The sample comprised CD4+ T cells from PBMCs. The receptor's source is a human donor with multiple sclerosis.

Here the CDR3 reads CATSDERGTGSYNEQFF. The CDR3, as DNA: TGTGCCACCAGTGATGAAAGGGGGACGGGCTCCTACAATGAGCAGTTCTTC. The chain joins TRBV24-1 to TRBJ2-1, with a weak D call TRBD1 (6 bases). This CDR3 is built from 17 residues. In germline, CDR1 is KGHDR, CDR2 SFDVKD. The V end lost 3 bases, the J end lost 0 bases, and 14 bases lay between the germline ends.